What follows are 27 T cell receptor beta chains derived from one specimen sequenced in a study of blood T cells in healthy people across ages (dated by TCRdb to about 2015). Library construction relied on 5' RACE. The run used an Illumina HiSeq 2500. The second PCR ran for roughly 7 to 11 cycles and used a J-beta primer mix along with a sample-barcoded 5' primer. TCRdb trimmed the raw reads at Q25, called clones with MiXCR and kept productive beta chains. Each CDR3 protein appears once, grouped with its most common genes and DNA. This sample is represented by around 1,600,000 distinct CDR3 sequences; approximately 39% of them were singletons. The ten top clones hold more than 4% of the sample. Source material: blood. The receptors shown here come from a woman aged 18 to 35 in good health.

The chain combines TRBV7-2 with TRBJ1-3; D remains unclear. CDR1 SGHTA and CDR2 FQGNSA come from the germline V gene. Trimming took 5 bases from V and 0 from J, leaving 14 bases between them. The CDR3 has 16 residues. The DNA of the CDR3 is TGTGCCAGCAGCCTCGCGCGTAGGAGCTCTGGAAACACCATATATTTT. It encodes CASSLARRSSGNTIYF.

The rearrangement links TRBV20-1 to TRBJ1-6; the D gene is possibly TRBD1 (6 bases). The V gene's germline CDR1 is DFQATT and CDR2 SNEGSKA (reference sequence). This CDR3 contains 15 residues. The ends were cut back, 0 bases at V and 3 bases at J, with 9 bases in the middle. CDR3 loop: CSARDAGVYNSPLHF. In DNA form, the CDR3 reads TGCAGTGCTAGAGATGCAGGGGTCTATAATTCACCCCTCCACTTT.

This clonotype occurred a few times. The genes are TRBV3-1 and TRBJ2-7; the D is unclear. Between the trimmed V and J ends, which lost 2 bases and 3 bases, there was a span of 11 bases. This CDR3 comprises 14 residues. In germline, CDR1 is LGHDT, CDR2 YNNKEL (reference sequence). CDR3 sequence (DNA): TGTGCCAGCAGCCAATGGCAGGCTAACTACGAGCAGTACTTC. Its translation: CASSQWQANYEQYF.

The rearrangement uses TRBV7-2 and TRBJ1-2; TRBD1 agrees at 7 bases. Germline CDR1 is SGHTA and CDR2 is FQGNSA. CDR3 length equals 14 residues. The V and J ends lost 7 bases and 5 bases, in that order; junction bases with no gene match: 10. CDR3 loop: CASTKPGQSYGYTF. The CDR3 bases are TGTGCCAGCACCAAACCGGGACAGAGTTATGGCTACACCTTC.

This CDR3 reads CASRDTSGRADEQFF. DNA of the CDR3: TGTGCCAGCAGGGATACTAGCGGGAGGGCCGATGAGCAGTTCTTC. The genes are TRBV7-9 and TRBJ2-1, with 13 bases that match TRBD2. Unmatched junction bases numbered 7, after V lost 6 bases and J lost 8 bases. The germline gives CDR1 SEHNR, CDR2 FQNEAQ (reference sequence). The CDR3 totals 15 residues.

CDR3 nucleotides: TGTGCCAGCAGCTTCGCTGGAGGAATCCCTCGGGGCACAGATACGCAGTATTTT. Its translation is CASSFAGGIPRGTDTQYF. The chain carries TRBV7-2 and TRBJ2-3; D perhaps matches TRBD2 (5 bases). The ends were cut back, 3 bases at V and 1 base at J, with 20 bases in the middle. The CDR3 consists of 18 residues. CDR1 SGHTA and CDR2 FQGNSA come from the germline V gene.

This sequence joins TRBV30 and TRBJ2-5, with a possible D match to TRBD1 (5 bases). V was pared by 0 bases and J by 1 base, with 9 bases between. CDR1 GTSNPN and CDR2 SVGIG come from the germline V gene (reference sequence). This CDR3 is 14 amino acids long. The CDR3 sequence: CAWSVWGLQETQYF. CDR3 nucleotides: TGTGCCTGGAGTGTATGGGGCCTCCAAGAGACCCAGTACTTC.

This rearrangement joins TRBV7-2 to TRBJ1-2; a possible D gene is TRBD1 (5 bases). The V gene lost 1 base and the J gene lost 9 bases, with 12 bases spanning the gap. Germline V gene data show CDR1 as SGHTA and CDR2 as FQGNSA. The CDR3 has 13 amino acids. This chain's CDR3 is CASSLDAGKSYTF. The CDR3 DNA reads TGTGCCAGCAGCTTAGATGCAGGGAAGAGCTACACCTTC. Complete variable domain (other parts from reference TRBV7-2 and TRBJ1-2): GAGVSQSPSNKVTEKGKDVELRCDPISGHTALYWYRQSLGQGLEFLIYFQGNSAPDKSGLPSDRFSAERTGGSVSTLTIQRTQQEDSAVYLCASSLDAGKSYTFGSGTRLTVV.

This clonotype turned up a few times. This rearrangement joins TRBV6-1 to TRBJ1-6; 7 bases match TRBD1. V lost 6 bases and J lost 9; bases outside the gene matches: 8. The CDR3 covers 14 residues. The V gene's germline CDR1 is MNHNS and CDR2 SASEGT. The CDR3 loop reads CASSPGQMVSPLHF. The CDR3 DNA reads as TGTGCCAGCAGCCCGGGACAGATGGTTTCACCCCTCCACTTT.

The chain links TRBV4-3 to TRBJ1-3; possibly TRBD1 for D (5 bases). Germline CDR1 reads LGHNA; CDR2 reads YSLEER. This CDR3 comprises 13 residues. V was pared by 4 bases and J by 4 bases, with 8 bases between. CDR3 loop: CASSRDGGNTIYF. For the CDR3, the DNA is TGCGCCAGCAGCCGGGACGGAGGAAACACCATATATTTT.

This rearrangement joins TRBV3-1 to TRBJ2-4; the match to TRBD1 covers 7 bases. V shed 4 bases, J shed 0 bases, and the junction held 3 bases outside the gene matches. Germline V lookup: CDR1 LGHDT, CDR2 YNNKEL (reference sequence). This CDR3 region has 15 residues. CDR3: CASSPDRQAKNIQYF. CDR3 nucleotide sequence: TGTGCCAGCAGCCCGGACAGGCAAGCCAAAAACATTCAGTACTTC.

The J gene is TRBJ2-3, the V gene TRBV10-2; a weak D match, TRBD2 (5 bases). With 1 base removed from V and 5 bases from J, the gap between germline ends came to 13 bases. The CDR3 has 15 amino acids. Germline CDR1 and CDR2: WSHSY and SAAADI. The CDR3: CASSEYTKGEDTQYF. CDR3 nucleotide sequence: TGCGCCAGCAGTGAGTACACCAAGGGAGAAGATACGCAGTATTTT.

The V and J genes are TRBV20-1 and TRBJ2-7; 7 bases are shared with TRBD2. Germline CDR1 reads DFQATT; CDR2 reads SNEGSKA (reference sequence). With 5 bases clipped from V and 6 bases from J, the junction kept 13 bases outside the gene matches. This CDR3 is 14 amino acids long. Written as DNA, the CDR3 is TGCAGTGCTGAAACTAGCGACTTTCTTCGCGAGCAGTACTTC. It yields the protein CSAETSDFLREQYF.

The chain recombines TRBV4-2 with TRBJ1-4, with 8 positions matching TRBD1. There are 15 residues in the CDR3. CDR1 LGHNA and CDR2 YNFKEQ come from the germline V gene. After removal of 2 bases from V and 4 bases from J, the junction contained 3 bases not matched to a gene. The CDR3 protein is CASSQPDRGNEKLFF. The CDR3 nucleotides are TGTGCCAGCAGCCAACCCGACAGGGGTAATGAAAAACTGTTTTTT.

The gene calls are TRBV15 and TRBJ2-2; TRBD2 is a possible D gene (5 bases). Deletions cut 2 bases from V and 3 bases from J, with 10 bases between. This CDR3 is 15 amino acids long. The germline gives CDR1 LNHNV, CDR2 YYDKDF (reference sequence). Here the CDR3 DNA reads TGTGCCACCAGCAGACCTTCCGGGGACACCGGGGAGCTGTTTTTT. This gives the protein CATSRPSGDTGELFF.

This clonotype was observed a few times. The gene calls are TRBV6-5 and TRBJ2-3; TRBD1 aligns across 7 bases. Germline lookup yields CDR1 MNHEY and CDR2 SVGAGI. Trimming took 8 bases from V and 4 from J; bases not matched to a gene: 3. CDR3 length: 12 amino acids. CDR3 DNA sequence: TGTGCCAGCCAACAGGGGTCAGATACGCAGTATTTT. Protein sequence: CASQQGSDTQYF.

CDR3 in amino acids: CASSLDSQARNTEAFF. CDR3 sequence (DNA): TGTGCCAGCAGCTTGGATTCCCAGGCTCGGAACACTGAAGCTTTCTTT. This chain uses TRBV5-4 with TRBJ1-1, with D hard to call. The germline V gene encodes CDR1 SGHNT and CDR2 YYREEE (reference sequence). Trimming took off 0 bases at V and 1 base at J, with 13 bases between the two ends. This CDR3 is built from 16 residues. Complete variable domain (other parts from reference TRBV5-4 and TRBJ1-1): ETGVTQSPTHLIKTRGQQVTLRCSSQSGHNTVSWYQQALGQGPQFIFQYYREEENGRGNFPPRFSGLQFPNYSSELNVNALELDDSALYLCASSLDSQARNTEAFFGQGTRLTVV.

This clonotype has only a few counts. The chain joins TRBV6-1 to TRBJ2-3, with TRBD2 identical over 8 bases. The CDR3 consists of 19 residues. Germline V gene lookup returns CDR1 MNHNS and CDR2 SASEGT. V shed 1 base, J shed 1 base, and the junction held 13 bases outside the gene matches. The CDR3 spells CASSEVSSGGPLRTDTQYF. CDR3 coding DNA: TGTGCCAGCAGTGAAGTAAGCAGCGGGGGCCCCCTTCGCACAGATACGCAGTATTTT.

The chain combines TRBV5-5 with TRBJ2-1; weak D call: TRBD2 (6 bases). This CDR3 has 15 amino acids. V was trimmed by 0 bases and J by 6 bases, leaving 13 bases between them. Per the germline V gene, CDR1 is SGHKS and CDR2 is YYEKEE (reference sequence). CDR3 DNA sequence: TGTGCCAGCAGCTTGGTACTTGGGGGACTCAATGAGCAGTTCTTC. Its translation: CASSLVLGGLNEQFF. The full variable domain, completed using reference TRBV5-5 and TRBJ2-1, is DAGVTQSPTHLIKTRGQQVTLRCSPISGHKSVSWYQQVLGQGPQFIFQYYEKEERGRGNFPDRFSARQFPNYSSELNVNALLLGDSALYLCASSLVLGGLNEQFFGPGTRLTVL.

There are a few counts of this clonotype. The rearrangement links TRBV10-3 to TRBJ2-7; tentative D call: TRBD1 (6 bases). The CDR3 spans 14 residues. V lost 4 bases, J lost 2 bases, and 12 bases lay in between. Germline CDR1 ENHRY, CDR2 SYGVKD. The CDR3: CAISGPGTTYEQYF. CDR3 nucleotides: TGTGCCATCAGTGGCCCCGGGACAACCTACGAGCAGTACTTC.

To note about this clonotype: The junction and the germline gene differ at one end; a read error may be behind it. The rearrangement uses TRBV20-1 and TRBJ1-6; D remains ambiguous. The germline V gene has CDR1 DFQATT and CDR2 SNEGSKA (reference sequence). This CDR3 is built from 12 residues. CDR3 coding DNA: TGCAGTGCCCGGAGCGGGAATTCACCCCTCTACTTT. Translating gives CSARSGNSPLYF.

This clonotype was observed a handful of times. CDR3 bases: TGTGCCACCAGCAGAGCTCCGGACTTTGGCACTGAAGCTTTCTTT. This encodes CATSRAPDFGTEAFF. The chain uses TRBV15 and TRBJ1-1, with D hard to call. Between the trimmed V and J ends, which lost 1 base and 4 bases, there was a span of 13 bases. Germline V gives CDR1 LNHNV, CDR2 YYDKDF (reference sequence). The CDR3 covers 15 residues.

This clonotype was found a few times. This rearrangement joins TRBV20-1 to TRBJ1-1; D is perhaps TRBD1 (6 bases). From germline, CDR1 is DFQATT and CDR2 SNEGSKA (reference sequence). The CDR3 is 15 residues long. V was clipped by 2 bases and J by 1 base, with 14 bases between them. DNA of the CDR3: TGCAGTGCTAGATTACAGGGCGGAGGGAACACTGAAGCTTTCTTT. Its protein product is CSARLQGGGNTEAFF.

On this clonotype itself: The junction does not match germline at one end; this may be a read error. The CDR3 bases are TGTGCCAGCAGTTTCGGTACAGGTCCTACAGATACGCGGTATTTT. Its protein is CASSFGTGPTDTRYF. The V call is TRBV27, the J call TRBJ2-3, with D possibly being TRBD1 (5 bases). This CDR3 comprises 15 residues. Germline V lookup: CDR1 MNHEY, CDR2 SMNVEV (reference sequence).

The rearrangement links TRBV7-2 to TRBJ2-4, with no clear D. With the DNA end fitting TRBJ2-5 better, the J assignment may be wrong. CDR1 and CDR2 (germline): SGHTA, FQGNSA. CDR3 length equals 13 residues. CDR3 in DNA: TGTGCCAGCAGCTCCCATGGCGTCGAGACCCAGTACTTC. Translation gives CASSSHGVETQYF.

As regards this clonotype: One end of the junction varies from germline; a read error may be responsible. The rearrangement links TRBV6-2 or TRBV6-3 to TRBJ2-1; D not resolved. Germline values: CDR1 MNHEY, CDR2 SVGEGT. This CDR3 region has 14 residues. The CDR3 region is CASRPHSSYNERFF. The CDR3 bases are TGTGCCAGCAGGCCCCATAGCAGCTACAATGAGCGGTTCTTC.

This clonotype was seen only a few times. CDR3 coding DNA: TGTGCCAGCAGCCAAGTTAGCGGAGCTTACAATGAGCAGTTCTTC. Translating gives CASSQVSGAYNEQFF. The chain joins TRBV3-1 to TRBJ2-1; tentative D call: TRBD2 (6 bases). Trimming took 1 base from V and 4 from J, leaving 11 bases between them. This CDR3 is 15 amino acids long. Germline V gene data show CDR1 as LGHDT and CDR2 as YNNKEL (reference sequence).